The 27 T cell receptor beta chains below all came from one sample that was sequenced in a study of tumor and adjacent non-tumor tissue in lung cancer. The library came from three nested PCR rounds adapted from ARM-PCR protocols. TCRdb redid the calling of the multiplex PCR reads with MiXCR, one entry per CDR3 protein. The sample shows approximately 68,000 distinct CDR3 sequences, 73% of them seen only once. The template was RNA from unsorted bulk tissue. Source material: lung tumor tissue. The receptors originated from a man in his 60s with non-small cell lung cancer.

As concerns this clonotype: This may come from a read error, since a much larger clone is one base off. The J gene is TRBJ2-7, the V gene TRBV28; D is possibly TRBD1 (5 bases). CDR3 length: 12 amino acids. Per germline, CDR1 MDHEN and CDR2 SYDVKM. The CDR3 spells CVSSFRQNEQYF. The CDR3 nucleotides read TGTGTCAGCAGTTTCCGACAGAACGAGCAGTACTTC.

As to this clonotype: The junction departs from the called germline gene at one end, perhaps through a read error. The rearrangement uses TRBV6-2 or TRBV6-3 and TRBJ1-6; no definite D call. The V gene's germline CDR1 is MNHEY and CDR2 SVGEGT. The CDR3 runs 15 residues. The CDR3 coding sequence is TGTGCCAGCAGTTACCCGGGATGGAATAATTCACCTCTCCACTTT. Translated: CASSYPGWNNSPLHF.

This clonotype was seen ten or more times. CDR3 sequence: CASSWTSGKYEQYF. The CDR3 nucleotides are TGTGCCAGCAGTTGGACTAGCGGGAAATACGAGCAGTACTTC. The J gene is TRBJ2-7, the V gene TRBV7-9, with 12 bases fitting TRBD2. The CDR3 is made up of 14 amino acids. Germline V gene lookup returns CDR1 SEHNR and CDR2 FQNEAQ (reference sequence). The V gene end was trimmed by 6 bases and the J gene end by 4 bases; junction bases not matched to a gene: 4.

This chain uses TRBV29-1 with TRBJ2-5; D call uncertain. The CDR3 has 13 residues. Looked up from germline, CDR1 is SQVTM and CDR2 is ANQGSEA. The V end was cut by 4 bases, the J end by 6 bases, with 15 bases between. The CDR3 DNA follows: TGCAGCGTTGTGATCCCAGAGTGGAAGACCCAGTACTTC. It encodes CSVVIPEWKTQYF.

This clonotype was observed a single time. A read error is possible here, since a much larger clone lies one base away. The J gene is TRBJ2-1, the V gene TRBV28; D is unclear. Trimming removed 5 bases from V and 12 bases from J, with 23 bases in between. This CDR3 region has 15 residues. Germline loops: CDR1 MDHEN, CDR2 SYDVKM. CDR3 region: CASSATRMEALWQFF. The CDR3 nucleotides are TGTGCCAGCAGTGCTACCCGGATGGAAGCCTTGTGGCAGTTCTTC.

Worth noting for this clonotype: Given the absence of the conserved phenylalanine or tryptophan at the CDR3 end, a read error is likely. The V call is TRBV6-1, the J call TRBJ2-3; D is undetermined. The CDR3 loop spans 11 amino acids. V lost 10 bases to trimming and J lost 8 bases, with 13 bases between them. Germline assignment: CDR1 MNHNS and CDR2 SASEGT. This CDR3 reads CATRHTVTQYS. DNA of the CDR3: TGTGCCACCCGACATACCGTTACGCAGTATTCT.

On this clonotype itself: This may stem from a read error, because a much larger clone lies one nucleotide away. Likely a read error: the CDR3 ends without its conserved phenylalanine or tryptophan. The chain employs TRBV28 and TRBJ2-4; D not certain. V was pared by 1 base and J by 10 bases, with 11 bases between. This CDR3 is 13 amino acids long. Germline assignment: CDR1 MDHEN and CDR2 SYDVKM. Written as DNA, the CDR3 is TGTGCCAGCAGTTTATCCAGTTGGGGAATTCAGTACTTA. It encodes CASSLSSWGIQYL.

Remarks on this clonotype: A much bigger clone sits one base away, suggesting this may be a read error. The chain employs TRBV12-3 or TRBV12-4 and TRBJ1-6, with unresolved D. V lost 7 bases to trimming and J lost 8 bases, with 15 bases between them. The CDR3 consists of 14 residues. The CDR3 sequence is CASTRGPRDSPLHF. The CDR3 coding sequence is TGTGCCAGCACCCGCGGACCAAGGGATTCACCCCTCCACTTT.

Details on this clonotype: A read error may produce the germline difference seen at one junction end. The chain couples TRBV11-1 to TRBJ1-1, with D perhaps matching TRBD1 (5 bases). The CDR3 runs to 13 residues. Germline CDR1 SGHAT, CDR2 FQDESV (reference sequence). The CDR3 protein is CARSIQVNTEAIF. DNA for the CDR3: TGTGCCAGAAGCATACAGGTGAACACTGAAGCTATCTTT.

With regard to this clonotype: This could be a read error, since a much larger clone is one nucleotide away. The CDR3 carries no conserved terminal phenylalanine or tryptophan, so it likely arises from a read error. The chain is built from TRBV7-8 and TRBJ2-7, with 7 nucleotides matching TRBD1. This CDR3 is 15 amino acids long. CDR1 and CDR2 from the germline V gene are SGHVS and FQNEAQ. J was trimmed by 1 base and V by 4 bases; bases with no gene match: 7. In nucleotides, the CDR3 is TGTGCCAGCAGCTCCCGACAGGGACCATCCTACGAGCAGTACTCC. It specifies CASSSRQGPSYEQYS.

This clonotype occurred a few times. This may be a read error: a much more frequent sequence differs by one nucleotide. The chain recombines TRBV28 with TRBJ2-7; no clear D. The length of the CDR3 is 12 residues. The germline gives CDR1 MDHEN, CDR2 SYDVKM. This chain's CDR3 is CDSSDNSYEQYF. Here the CDR3 DNA reads TGTGACAGCAGTGATAACTCCTACGAGCAGTACTTC.

Remarks on this clonotype: A much larger clone differs from this one at a single base, so this may be a read error. This rearrangement joins TRBV10-2 to TRBJ2-2, with 10 bases fitting TRBD2. The CDR3 has 17 residues. Germline V gene sequence: CDR1 WSHSY, CDR2 SAAADI. V dropped 6 bases and J dropped 4; count of bases not matched to a gene: 11. This CDR3 reads CASRAGTSVSPTGELFF. The CDR3 nucleotides read TGCGCCAGCAGAGCCGGGACTAGCGTGAGCCCCACCGGGGAGCTGTTTTTT.

A note on this clonotype: The germline gene is not matched at one end of the junction; a read error may be the cause. The chain links TRBV12-3 or TRBV12-4 to TRBJ1-2; 7 nucleotides match TRBD1. The CDR3 is 13 amino acids. The CDR3 DNA follows: TGTGCCACCAAACGCAGGGGGTCTTATGGTTACACCTTC. It encodes CATKRRGSYGYTF.

About this clonotype: Given a much more abundant clone one base away, this may be a read error. This chain's CDR3 is CASSSGRGWQSF. The CDR3 DNA follows: TGTGCCAGCAGTTCGGGGAGGGGGTGGCAGTCTTTT. The rearrangement links TRBV12-3 or TRBV12-4 to TRBJ2-3, with TRBD2 as a possible D gene (7 bases). The CDR3 loop spans 12 amino acids.

A remark on this clonotype: The junction departs from the called germline gene at one end, perhaps through a read error. The gene calls are TRBV6-5 and TRBJ2-7; no clear D. Germline V gene lookup returns CDR1 MNHEY and CDR2 SVGAGI. This CDR3 spans 14 amino acids. CDR3 nucleotides: TGTGCCTGGAGTTACGAACGGAACTCCTATGAGCAGTACTTC. Amino acids: CAWSYERNSYEQYF.

Notes on this clonotype: The junction departs from germline at one end; a sequencing error may be responsible. The chain has TRBV12-3 or TRBV12-4 and TRBJ2-2, with TRBD2 matching 7 bases. This CDR3 spans 14 amino acids. The CDR3 loop is CASSSGLIVGELFF. CDR3 nucleotides: TGTGCTAGCAGTTCGGGACTAATTGTCGGGGAGCTGTTTTTT.

In the case of this clonotype: At one end the junction does not follow the germline gene, possibly because of a read error. J is TRBJ1-4 and V is TRBV29-1, with TRBD1 identical over 11 bases. The CDR3 totals 14 residues. Germline values: CDR1 SQVTM, CDR2 ANQGSEA. Written as DNA, the CDR3 is TGCAGCGTCGGGACAGGGGGGACTAATGAAATACTGTTCTTT. Its translation: CSVGTGGTNEILFF.

Of note for this clonotype: The junction and the germline gene differ at one end; a read error may be behind it. V is TRBV20-1 and J is TRBJ2-3; D possibly matches TRBD1 or TRBD2 (5 bases each). Germline V lookup: CDR1 DFQATT, CDR2 SNEGSKA (reference sequence). This CDR3 is 14 amino acids long. The CDR3 region has the DNA TGCGGTCCGACCAGCATGGGGGAAACAGATACGCAGTTTTTT. This gives the protein CGPTSMGETDTQFF.

V usage is TRBV6-5 and J usage is TRBJ2-1; D is uncertain. There are 16 residues in the CDR3. V lost 7 bases to trimming and J lost 2 bases, with 18 bases between them. Germline values: CDR1 MNHEY, CDR2 SVGAGI. The DNA for the CDR3 is TGTGCCAGCACTTGCTCGAGAAGGGCCACCTACAATGAGCAGTTCTTC. It encodes CASTCSRRATYNEQFF.

As concerns this clonotype: A junction boundary mismatches the germline segment, possibly from a read error. The genes are TRBV5-1 and TRBJ2-4; D possibly uses TRBD1 or TRBD2 (5 bases each). Per the germline V gene, CDR1 is SGHRS and CDR2 is YFSETQ. The CDR3 consists of 14 residues. The CDR3 reads CASGQDGTSNIQCF. CDR3 sequence (DNA): TGCGCCAGCGGCCAGGACGGGACCTCAAACATTCAGTGCTTC.

Worth noting for this clonotype: An end of the junction differs from the germline gene, which may be a read error. Written as DNA, the CDR3 is TGTACCAGCAGTGGGAGAGACAGGGGGGACAATCAGTCCCAGCATTTT. This encodes CTSSGRDRGDNQSQHF. This sequence joins TRBV6-6 and TRBJ1-5; TRBD1 matches 9 bases. From germline, CDR1 is MNHNY and CDR2 SVGAGI (reference sequence). The CDR3 contains 16 residues.

About this clonotype: Its ends do not fully match the called genes, so a read error is possible. The rearrangement uses TRBV20-1 and TRBJ1-1; TRBD1 agrees at 8 bases. The germline CDR1 and CDR2 sequences are DFQATT and SNEGSKA (reference sequence). CDR3 length equals 17 residues. CDR3 sequence reads: CSAGDQGAHPGNTEAFF. The DNA of the CDR3 is TGCAGTGCTGGAGATCAGGGGGCTCACCCGGGGAACACTGAAGCTTTCTTT.

Turning to this clonotype: A single base separates this from a much larger clone, so it may be a read error. The chain couples TRBV28 to TRBJ2-5; 9 nucleotides match TRBD1. Germline CDR1 and CDR2: MDHEN and SYDVKM. CDR3 size: 14 residues. In DNA, the CDR3 is TGTACCAGCAGGACACCGGGACAGGGTGAGACCCAGTACTTC. Amino acids: CTSRTPGQGETQYF.

The CDR3 DNA is TGCAATGCCTCGGCAGGGGGGCACACTGAAGCTTTCTTT. It yields the protein CNASAGGHTEAFF. This rearrangement joins TRBV29-1 to TRBJ1-1, with 7 positions matching TRBD1. The CDR3 has 13 residues. CDR1 is SQVTM and CDR2 is ANQGSEA in the germline V gene. Filled out from reference TRBV29-1 and TRBJ1-1, the complete variable domain reads SAVISQKPSRDICQRGTSLTIQCQVDSQVTMMFWYRQQPGQSLTLIATANQGSEATYESGFVIDKFPISRPNLTFSTLTVSNMSPEDSSIYLCNASAGGHTEAFFGQGTRLTVV.

The chain is built from TRBV29-1 and TRBJ1-2, with D perhaps TRBD1 (6 bases). CDR3 length: 13 amino acids. The germline CDR1 and CDR2 sequences are SQVTM and ANQGSEA. CDR3 sequence (DNA): TGCAGTCTCTCACCCCAACAGGGTCGCGGCTACACCTTC. Amino acids: CSLSPQQGRGYTF.

A word on this clonotype: The CDR3 does not end in the conserved phenylalanine or tryptophan, so this is likely a read error. This chain joins TRBV10-2 and TRBJ2-5; D is unclear. V lost 6 bases to trimming and J lost 1 base, with 9 bases between them. CDR1 and CDR2 from the germline V gene are WSHSY and SAAADI. This CDR3 comprises 13 residues. The CDR3 here is CASSVKGQETQYL. As DNA, the CDR3 is TGCGCCAGCAGCGTGAAGGGCCAAGAGACCCAGTACCTC.

Remarks on this clonotype: The junction differs from germline at one of its ends, possibly a read error. The rearrangement links TRBV20-1 to TRBJ1-5, with D maybe TRBD1 (6 bases). The CDR3 spans 19 residues. Germline assignment: CDR1 DFQATT and CDR2 SNEGSKA (reference sequence). CDR3 protein: CSAEGTGTLSLYSNQPQHF. The CDR3 DNA reads as TGCAGTGCTGAGGGCACCGGGACACTGAGCTTGTATAGCAATCAGCCCCAACATTTT.